This T cell receptor beta chain was sequenced for a study of CD8+ T cells in alopecia areata (dated by TCRdb to the late 2010s). With regard to the full study: To study T cell clonal expansion in alopecia areata, the researchers applied high-throughput TCRbeta sequencing to both the C3H/HeJ mouse model and human patients. TCRbeta CDR3 regions were amplified by immunoSEQ multiplex PCR with 35 Vbeta forward and 13 Jbeta reverse primers. Clonality in the scalp was compared among normal scalp (n=4), patchy alopecia areata scalp (n=8), and alopecia totalis/universalis scalp (n=8). On the human side, TCRbeta sequencing was run on scalp tissue and on sorted CD4+ and CD8+ peripheral blood T cells from healthy controls and from alopecia areata patients with either patchy or totalis/universalis disease. The RNA source kit depended on sample type: the PAXgene miRNA kit for fixed scalp, the miRNeasy kit for PBMCs, and the RNeasy kit for mouse skin.

A note on this clone: Its antigen is still unknown. No quality values exist for individual bases; no much larger clone is one base distant.

PBMCs were separated by density centrifugation and stained for CD3, CD4 and CD8, after which CD4+ and CD8+ T cells were sorted on a FACSAria. Unaffected controls provided scalp biopsies and blood samples. Results and caveats for the whole study, not just this receptor: Lesional scalp, especially in alopecia totalis/universalis, showed higher clonality and more expanded CD8+ clones than normal scalp, suggesting antigenic drive. Shared TCR sequences between patients were less evident than in mice, which may be partly attributable to HLA diversity in the patient population. Unlike mouse skin, where gammadelta T cells dominate, normal human skin contains resident alphabeta T cells that get sequenced too, which complicates analysis of the scalp TCR repertoire.

Libraries were constructed by the immunoSEQ multiplex PCR assay. RNA was extracted from all samples and reverse transcribed into cDNA, which served as template for TCR sequencing. SuperScript III was used to make first-strand cDNA, primed with a 2:1 mix of oligo-dT and random hexamers. A synthetic immune receptor repertoire was used to measure amplification bias, and any remaining bias was corrected computationally. As for the authors' bioinformatics: Raw reads were preprocessed for error removal, and CDR3 was defined according to IMGT conventions as running from the conserved cysteine to phenylalanine. Clonality was computed as 1 minus the Shannon entropy, with the entropy normalized by log2 of the number of productive unique TCRs. CD4 or CD8 identity of scalp clones was inferred by cross-referencing scalp TCRbeta sequences with sorted blood CD4 and CD8 repertoires. TCRdb obtained this table from immuneACCESS and retained in-frame rearrangements with V and J assigned. These tables miss some clones; where compared with another copy, unresolved V genes account for less than half of the shortfall, and the remainder is unexplained. V, J and clone size are taken as reported in that table, and D and trimming were inferred from the DNA itself. The sample data list more than 90,000 clones, and approximately 60% of these were observed just once. The leading ten clones occupy 2.8% of the sample.

The source is a human donor in good health. Sequencing used CD4+ T cells sorted from blood.

The CDR3 reads CASSAGGQVDEQFF. The DNA sequence is given as TGTGCCAGCAGTGCGGGGGGTCAAGTGGATGAGCAGTTCTTC. Recombination joined TRBV25-1 with TRBJ2-1, with 7 bases aligning to TRBD2. The CDR3 numbers 14 residues from cysteine through phenylalanine. Solely the CDR3 DNA is kept, with 42 bases framed from the first base. Trimming removed 4 bases from V and 8 bases from J; the gene matches leave 8 bases unexplained. CDR1 and CDR2, looked up from the germline V gene, are MGHDK and SYGVNS.